This T cell receptor (beta chain) was identified in a study of shared clonotypes between healthy human individuals. Here immunoSEQ multiplex PCR was the method, and the copy in TCRdb shows in-frame clones only, minus some. The sample lists over 1.4 million clones, about 96% occurring once. The CDR3 runs 12 residues. Trimming left V 1 base short and J 4 bases short, with 4 bases between. CDR1 is MDHEN, CDR2 SYDVKM, per germline. The receptor was derived from a man in his thirties or forties in good health. The sample comprised naive CD4+ T cells sorted from blood. Subset given: CD45RA+ positively selected. The chain employs TRBV28 and TRBJ1-2, with unresolved D. CDR3 sequence reads: CASSLFAYGYTF. The CDR3 DNA follows: TGTGCCAGCAGTTTATTTGCCTATGGCTACACCTTC.